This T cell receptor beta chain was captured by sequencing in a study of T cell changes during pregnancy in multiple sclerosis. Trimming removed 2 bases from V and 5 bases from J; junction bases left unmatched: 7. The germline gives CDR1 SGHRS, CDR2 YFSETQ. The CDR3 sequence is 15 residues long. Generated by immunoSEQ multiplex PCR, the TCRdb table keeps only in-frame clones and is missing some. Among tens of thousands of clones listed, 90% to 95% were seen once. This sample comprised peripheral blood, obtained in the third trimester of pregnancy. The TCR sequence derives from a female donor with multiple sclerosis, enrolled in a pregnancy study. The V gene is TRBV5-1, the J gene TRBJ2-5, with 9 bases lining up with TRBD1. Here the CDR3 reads CASSLSGTGLETQYF. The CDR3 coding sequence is TGCGCCAGCAGCTTATCCGGGACAGGGCTCGAGACCCAGTACTTC.